This record looks at one TCR beta chain sequence and its context. The antigen is undetermined. Tagging with unique molecular identifiers was a feature of the TCR beta cDNA libraries. T cells numbering roughly 1 to 11 million yielded cDNA molecules that totaled around 500,000. TCRdb processed the PCR reads anew with MiXCR; each CDR3 protein has one entry. The sample lists hundreds of thousands of distinct CDR3 sequences, about 53% occurring once. This sample was taken from a study of post-analysis software for immune sequencing data. The wider study: Relapsing-remitting, secondary progressive and progressive-relapsing courses of multiple sclerosis were included.

Study-wide points: The study found TRBV5-6, TRBV5-1 and TRBV20-1 among about five TRBV segments more frequent in patients than controls. Versus controls, multiple sclerosis patients showed significantly lower diversity (normalized Chao1).

The CDR3 is 12 amino acids. Germline V gene sequence: CDR1 SQVTM, CDR2 ANQGSEA. The ends were cut back, 6 bases at V and 5 bases at J, with 11 bases in the middle. The sequencing sample was made of blood. This TCR was sampled from a girl aged 5-17 years with multiple sclerosis. The chain uses TRBV29-1 and TRBJ2-1, with D possibly being TRBD1 (6 bases). CDR3 protein: CSVIHRDNEQFF. The DNA of the CDR3 is TGCAGCGTCATCCACAGGGACAATGAGCAGTTCTTC.